In its sample, the clone carrying this TCR beta chain was seen once. This record belongs to a study of blood T cell repertoires in COVID-19. Study-level information: Samples came from the United States, Italy and Spain, spanning acute and convalescent COVID-19. Nucleic acid was either cDNA or gDNA, and it came from T cells, B-cell-depleted T cells, or PBMCs.

CDR1 and CDR2 from the germline V gene are LGHDT and YNNKEL (reference sequence). The CDR3 is 14 amino acids. The V and J ends lost 0 bases and 8 bases respectively, with 13 bases between them. How the authors handled the data: Cell counts per sample came from amplifying reference gene primers. Only in-frame clones appear in the TCRdb table, and some are missing; sequencing was by immunoSEQ multiplex PCR. V and J calls and clone size are as listed in that table; D and trimming were resolved from the DNA. This sample carries approximately 250,000 clones, more than 70% of them seen once, and the ten largest clones take roughly 1.2%.

The chain employs TRBV3-1 (or the pseudogene TRBV3-2) and TRBJ1-2; unclear D gene. The TCR comes from a woman aged 40 to 50 with acute COVID-19. The material sequenced was PBMCs or T cells enriched from blood (not recorded which). DNA for the CDR3: TGTGCCAGCAGCCAAGAAGCGGGAGTAGGCGGCTACACCTTC. It translates to CASSQEAGVGGYTF.